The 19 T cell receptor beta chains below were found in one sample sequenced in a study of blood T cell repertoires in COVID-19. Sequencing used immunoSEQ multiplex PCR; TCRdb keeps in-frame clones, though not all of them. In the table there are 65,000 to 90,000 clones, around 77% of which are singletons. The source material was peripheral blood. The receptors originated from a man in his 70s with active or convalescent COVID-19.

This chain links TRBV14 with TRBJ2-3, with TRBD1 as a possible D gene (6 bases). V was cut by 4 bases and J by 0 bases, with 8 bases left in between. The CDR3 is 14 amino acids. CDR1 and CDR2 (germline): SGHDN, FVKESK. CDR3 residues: CASSRGLSTDTQYF. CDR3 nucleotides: TGTGCCAGCAGCCGGGGGCTTAGCACAGATACGCAGTATTTT.

CDR3 DNA sequence: TGCGCCAGCAGCCGCGGGACAGGGTACGAAGAGACCCAGTACTTC. It codes for CASSRGTGYEETQYF. This sequence joins TRBV5-1 and TRBJ2-5; 9 nucleotides align to TRBD1. Germline CDR1 is SGHRS and CDR2 is YFSETQ. This CDR3 is built from 15 residues. V lost 4 bases to trimming and J lost 3 bases; unmatched junction nucleotides: 7.

CDR3 nucleotides: TGTGCCAGCAGCACATGGACAGCCATGAACACTGAAGCTTTCTTT. It yields the protein CASSTWTAMNTEAFF. The rearrangement uses TRBV5-6 and TRBJ1-1; the D gene is possibly TRBD1 (6 bases). The V end lost 4 bases, the J end lost 0 bases, and 13 bases lay between the germline ends. The CDR3 is 15 residues long. CDR1 and CDR2 from the germline V gene are SGHDT and YYEEEE.

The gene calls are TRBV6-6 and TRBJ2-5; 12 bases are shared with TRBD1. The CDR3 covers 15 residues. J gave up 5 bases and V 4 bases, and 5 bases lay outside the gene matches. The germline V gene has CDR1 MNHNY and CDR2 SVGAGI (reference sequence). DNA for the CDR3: TGTGCCAGCAGTTCCGGGACAGGGGGCTGGGAGACCCAGTACTTC. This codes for CASSSGTGGWETQYF.

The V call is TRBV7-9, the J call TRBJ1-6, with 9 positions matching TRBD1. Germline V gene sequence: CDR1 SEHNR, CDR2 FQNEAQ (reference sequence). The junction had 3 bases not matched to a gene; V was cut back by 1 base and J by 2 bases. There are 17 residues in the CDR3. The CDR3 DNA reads TGTGCCAGCAGCTTAGTCGGGACAGGGCCCTATAATTCACCCCTCCACTTT. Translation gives CASSLVGTGPYNSPLHF.

The CDR3 reads CASRRGKNTGELFF. In DNA form, the CDR3 reads TGCGCCAGCAGGCGGGGGAAGAACACCGGGGAGCTGTTTTTT. The chain combines TRBV10-1 with TRBJ2-2, with 7 positions matching TRBD2. CDR1 WNHNN and CDR2 SYGVQD come from the germline V gene (reference sequence). This CDR3 is built from 14 residues. Trimming removed 6 bases from V and 1 base from J; junction bases left unmatched: 2.

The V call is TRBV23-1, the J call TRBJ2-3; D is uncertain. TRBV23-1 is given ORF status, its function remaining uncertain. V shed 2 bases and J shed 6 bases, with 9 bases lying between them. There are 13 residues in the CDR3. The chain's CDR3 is CASSQRRRDTQYF. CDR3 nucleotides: TGCGCCAGCAGTCAACGGAGACGGGATACGCAGTATTTT.

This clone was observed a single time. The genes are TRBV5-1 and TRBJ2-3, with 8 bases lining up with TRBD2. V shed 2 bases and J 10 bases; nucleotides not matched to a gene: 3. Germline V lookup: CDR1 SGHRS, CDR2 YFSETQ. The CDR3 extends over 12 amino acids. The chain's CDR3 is CASSFSGESQYF. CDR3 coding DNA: TGCGCCAGCAGCTTTAGCGGGGAGTCGCAGTATTTT.

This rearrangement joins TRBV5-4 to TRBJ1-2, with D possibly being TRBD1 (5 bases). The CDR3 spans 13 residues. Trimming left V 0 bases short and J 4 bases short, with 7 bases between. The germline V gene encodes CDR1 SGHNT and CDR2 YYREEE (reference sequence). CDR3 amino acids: CASSLETAYGYTF. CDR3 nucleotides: TGTGCCAGCAGCTTGGAGACAGCCTATGGCTACACCTTC.

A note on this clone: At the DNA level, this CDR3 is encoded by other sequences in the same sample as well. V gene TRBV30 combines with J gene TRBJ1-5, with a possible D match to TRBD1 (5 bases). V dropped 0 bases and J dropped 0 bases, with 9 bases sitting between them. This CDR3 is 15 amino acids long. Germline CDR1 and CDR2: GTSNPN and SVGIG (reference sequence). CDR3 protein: CAWSVGASSNQPQHF. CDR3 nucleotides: TGTGCCTGGAGTGTAGGGGCCAGTAGCAATCAGCCCCAGCATTTT. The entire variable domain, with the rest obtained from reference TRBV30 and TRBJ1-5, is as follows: SQTIHQWPATLVQPVGSPLSLECTVEGTSNPNLYWYRQAAGRGLQLLFYSVGIGQISSEVPQNLSASRPQDRQFILSSKKLLLSDSGFYLCAWSVGASSNQPQHFGDGTRLSIL.

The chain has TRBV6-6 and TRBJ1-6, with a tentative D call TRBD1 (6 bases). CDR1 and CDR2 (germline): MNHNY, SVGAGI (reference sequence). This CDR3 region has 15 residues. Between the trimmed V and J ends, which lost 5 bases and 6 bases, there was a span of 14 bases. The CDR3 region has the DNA TGTGCCAGCAGTACATACAGGGATAGTAATTCACCCCTCCACTTT. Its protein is CASSTYRDSNSPLHF.

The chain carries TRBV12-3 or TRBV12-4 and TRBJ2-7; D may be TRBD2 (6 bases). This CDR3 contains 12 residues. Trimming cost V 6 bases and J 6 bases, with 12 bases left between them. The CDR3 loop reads CASRALGGEQYF. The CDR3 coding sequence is TGTGCCAGCAGGGCCTTGGGGGGCGAGCAGTACTTC.

In nucleotides, the CDR3 is TGTGCCAGCAGTTCCCGCGGGGGGGGGCGGCACGAGCAGTACTTC. It codes for CASSSRGGGRHEQYF. V and J are TRBV27 and TRBJ2-7; 9 bases match TRBD2. The CDR3 spans 15 residues. The germline gives CDR1 MNHEY, CDR2 SMNVEV (reference sequence). V gave up 4 bases and J gave up 5 bases; unmatched junction bases: 9.

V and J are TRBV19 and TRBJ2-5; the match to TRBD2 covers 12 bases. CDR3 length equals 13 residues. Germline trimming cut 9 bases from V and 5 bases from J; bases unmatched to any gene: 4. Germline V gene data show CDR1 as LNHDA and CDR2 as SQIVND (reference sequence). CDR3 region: CASSTSGGETQYF. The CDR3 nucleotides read TGTGCCAGCTCTACTAGCGGGGGGGAGACCCAGTACTTC.

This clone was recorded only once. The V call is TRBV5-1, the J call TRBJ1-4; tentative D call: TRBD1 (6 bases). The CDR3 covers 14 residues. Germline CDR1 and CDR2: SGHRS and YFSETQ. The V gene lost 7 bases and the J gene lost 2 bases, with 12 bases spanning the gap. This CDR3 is CASRLGQTNEKLFF. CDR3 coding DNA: TGCGCCAGCCGCCTTGGACAGACTAATGAAAAACTGTTTTTT.

The CDR3 DNA reads as TGTGCCAGCAGCGGACAGGGGGAGTACACAGATACGCAGTATTTT. Its protein product is CASSGQGEYTDTQYF. This chain connects TRBV6-5 to TRBJ2-3; 10 bases fit TRBD1. CDR1 is MNHEY and CDR2 is SVGAGI in the germline V gene. The CDR3 is 15 residues long. V trimming: 6 bases; J trimming: 2 bases; junction bases outside the gene matches: 5.

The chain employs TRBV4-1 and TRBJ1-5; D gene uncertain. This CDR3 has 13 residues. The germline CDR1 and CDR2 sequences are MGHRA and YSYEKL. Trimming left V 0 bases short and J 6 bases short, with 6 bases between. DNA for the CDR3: TGCGCCAGCAGCCAAGAGGGCGTTCAGCCCCAGCATTTT. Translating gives CASSQEGVQPQHF.

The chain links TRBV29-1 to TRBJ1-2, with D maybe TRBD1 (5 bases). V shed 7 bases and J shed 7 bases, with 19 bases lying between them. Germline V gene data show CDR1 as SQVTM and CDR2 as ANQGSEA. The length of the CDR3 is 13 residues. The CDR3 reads CSASDTLLRGYTF. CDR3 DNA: TGCAGCGCGTCGGACACTCTTCTGCGTGGCTACACCTTC. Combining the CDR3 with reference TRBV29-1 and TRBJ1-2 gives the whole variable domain SAVISQKPSRDICQRGTSLTIQCQVDSQVTMMFWYRQQPGQSLTLIATANQGSEATYESGFVIDKFPISRPNLTFSTLTVSNMSPEDSSIYLCSASDTLLRGYTFGSGTRLTVV.

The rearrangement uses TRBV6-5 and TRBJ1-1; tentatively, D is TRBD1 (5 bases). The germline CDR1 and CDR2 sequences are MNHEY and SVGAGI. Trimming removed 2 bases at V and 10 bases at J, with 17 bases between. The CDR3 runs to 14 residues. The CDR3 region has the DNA TGTGCCAGCAGTTACCTTCGACAGAGTTCACCAGCTTTCTTT. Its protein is CASSYLRQSSPAFF.